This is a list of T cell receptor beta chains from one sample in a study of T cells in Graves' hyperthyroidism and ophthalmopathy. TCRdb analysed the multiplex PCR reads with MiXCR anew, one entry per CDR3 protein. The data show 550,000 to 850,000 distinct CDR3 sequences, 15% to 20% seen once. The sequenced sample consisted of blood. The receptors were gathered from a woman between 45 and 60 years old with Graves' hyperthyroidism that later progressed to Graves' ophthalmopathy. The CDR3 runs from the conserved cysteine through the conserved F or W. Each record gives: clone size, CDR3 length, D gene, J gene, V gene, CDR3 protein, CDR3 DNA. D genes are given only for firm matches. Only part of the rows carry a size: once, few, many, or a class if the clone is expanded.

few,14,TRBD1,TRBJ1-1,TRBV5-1,CASSPGQGRAEAFF,TGCGCCAGCAGCCCGGGACAGGGCCGGGCTGAAGCTTTCTTT
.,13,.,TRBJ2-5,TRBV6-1,CASSERTEETQYF,TGTGCCAGCAGTGAAAGGACCGAAGAGACCCAGTACTTC
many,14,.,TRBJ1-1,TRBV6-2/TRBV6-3,CASSYGDTYTEAFF,TGTGCCAGCAGTTACGGGGACACCTACACTGAAGCTTTCTTT
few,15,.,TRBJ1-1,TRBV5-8,CASSLAGTMDTEAFF,TGTGCCAGCAGCTTGGCTGGGACCATGGACACTGAAGCTTTCTTT
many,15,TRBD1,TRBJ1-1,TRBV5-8,CASSFAGGLNTEAFF,TGTGCCAGCAGCTTTGCAGGGGGCCTGAACACTGAAGCTTTCTTT
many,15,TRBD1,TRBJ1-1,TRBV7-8,CASSLTGTRNTEAFF,TGTGCCAGCAGCCTGACAGGGACGCGGAACACTGAAGCTTTCTTT
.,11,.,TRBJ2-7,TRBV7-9,CASSNYYEQYF,TGTGCCAGCAGCAATTACTACGAGCAGTACTTC
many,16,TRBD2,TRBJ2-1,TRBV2,CASWRVGLAGKDEQFF,TGTGCCAGCTGGCGAGTAGGACTAGCGGGGAAGGATGAGCAGTTCTTC
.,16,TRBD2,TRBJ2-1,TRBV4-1,CASSPYPSGEFNEQFF,TGCGCCAGCAGCCCCTACCCTAGCGGGGAGTTTAATGAGCAGTTCTTC
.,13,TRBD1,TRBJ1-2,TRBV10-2,CASKQQGTYGYTF,TGCGCCAGCAAGCAACAGGGGACCTATGGCTACACCTTC
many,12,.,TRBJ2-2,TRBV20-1,CSATGGTGELFF,TGCAGTGCTACTGGGGGCACCGGGGAGCTGTTTTTT
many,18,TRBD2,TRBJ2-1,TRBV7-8,CASNGLRLAGSPNNEQFF,TGTGCCAGCAACGGACTAAGACTAGCGGGGAGCCCAAACAATGAGCAGTTCTTC
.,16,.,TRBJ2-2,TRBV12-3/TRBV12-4,CASIQWGDLNTGELFF,TGTGCCAGCATTCAATGGGGGGACTTGAACACCGGGGAGCTGTTTTTT
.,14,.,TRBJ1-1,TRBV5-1,CTSSLEGRDTEAFF,TGCACCAGCAGCTTGGAAGGACGGGACACTGAAGCTTTCTTT
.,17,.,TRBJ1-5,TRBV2,CASKLLRGTEQSAPQHF,TGTGCCAGCAAACTTCTCCGGGGGACGGAGCAATCAGCCCCCCAGCATTTT
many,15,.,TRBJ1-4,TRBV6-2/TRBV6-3,CASSYSAQLGEKLFF,TGTGCCAGCAGTTACTCTGCCCAGTTGGGTGAAAAACTGTTTTTT
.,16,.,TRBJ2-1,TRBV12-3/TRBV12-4,CASSERGGRTPNEQFF,TGTGCCAGCAGTGAAAGGGGCGGGCGGACCCCCAATGAGCAGTTCTTC
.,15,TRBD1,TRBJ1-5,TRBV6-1,CASSTGQGANQPQHF,TGTGCCAGCAGTACGGGACAGGGGGCGAATCAGCCCCAGCATTTT
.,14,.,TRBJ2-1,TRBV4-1,CASSQEWSYNEQFF,TGCGCCAGCAGCCAAGAATGGTCTTACAATGAGCAGTTCTTC
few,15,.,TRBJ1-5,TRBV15,CATSFPIDPNQPQHF,TGTGCCACCAGCTTTCCAATAGACCCCAATCAGCCCCAGCATTTT
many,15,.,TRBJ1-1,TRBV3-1,CASSQGFQVNTEAFF,TGTGCCAGCAGCCAAGGCTTCCAAGTGAACACTGAAGCTTTCTTT
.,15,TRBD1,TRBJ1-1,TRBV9,CASSADTGQNFSAFF,TGTGCCAGCAGCGCTGATACGGGACAGAACTTTAGTGCTTTCTTT
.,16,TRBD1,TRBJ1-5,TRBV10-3,CAISESDRGERQPQHF,TGTGCCATCAGTGAATCCGACAGGGGGGAACGACAGCCCCAGCATTTT
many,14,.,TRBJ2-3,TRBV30,CAWSFGRGADTQYF,TGTGCCTGGAGTTTCGGCAGGGGTGCAGATACGCAGTATTTT